Following are 24 T cell receptor beta chains from one sample sequenced in a study of T cells after yellow fever vaccination. TCRdb re-called the 5' RACE reads through MiXCR, storing one row per CDR3 protein. The table lists more than 350,000 distinct CDR3 sequences, roughly 12% of them singletons, with around 19% in the top ten. The specimen was PBMCs, collected on the day of the first yellow fever vaccination. Every receptor here comes from a man aged 18 to 30 who received the YFV17D yellow fever vaccine.

As to this clonotype: Lacking the conserved final phenylalanine or tryptophan, this CDR3 likely reflects a read error. The limits of the CDR3 on the DNA are not certain, so only TCRdb's listed CDR3 is given. This chain joins TRBV5-5 and TRBJ1-4; the D call TRBD1 from the table was never checked on the DNA. In germline, CDR1 is SGHKS, CDR2 YYEKEE (reference sequence). The length of the CDR3 is 13 amino acids, counting both ends. The chain's CDR3 is CASSLATVGERCG.

This clonotype was observed at least ten times. The chain links TRBV12-3 or TRBV12-4 to TRBJ1-1; D gene uncertain. V shed 2 bases and J shed 5 bases, with 15 bases lying between them. This CDR3 has 15 amino acids. The CDR3: CASSLQSGLRTEAFF. DNA of the CDR3: TGTGCCAGCAGTTTACAGTCCGGGCTTCGGACTGAAGCTTTCTTT.

This clonotype was detected only a few times. This chain connects TRBV25-1 to TRBJ2-7; 7 bases line up with TRBD1. The CDR3 runs 13 residues. After removal of 4 bases from V and 5 bases from J, the junction contained 5 bases not matched to a gene. Looked up from germline, CDR1 is MGHDK and CDR2 is SYGVNS. CDR3 protein: CASSGTGAHEQYV. The CDR3, as DNA: TGTGCCAGCAGTGGAACAGGGGCCCACGAGCAGTACGTC.

This clonotype has ten or more counts. The chain uses TRBV2 and TRBJ1-4; D ambiguous. Germline assignment: CDR1 SNHLY and CDR2 FYNNEI. The CDR3 runs 12 residues. V was pared by 1 base and J by 5 bases, with 2 bases between. CDR3 loop: CASSEENEKLFF. CDR3 sequence (DNA): TGTGCCAGCAGTGAAGAAAATGAAAAACTGTTTTTT.

This clonotype showed up many times. V is TRBV6-5 and J is TRBJ2-1; D is ambiguous. The CDR3 is 12 amino acids. The germline V gene encodes CDR1 MNHEY and CDR2 SVGAGI. V was shortened by 8 bases and J by 0 bases, with 5 bases between the two germline ends. DNA of the CDR3: TGTGCCAGCGCCACCTCCTACAATGAGCAGTTCTTC. It codes for CASATSYNEQFF.

The gene calls are TRBV6-1 and TRBJ1-5; the D is unclear. The germline V gene has CDR1 MNHNS and CDR2 SASEGT. The V gene lost 8 bases and the J gene lost 1 base, with 18 bases spanning the gap. CDR3 length: 16 residues. Here the CDR3 reads CASVEREYVSNQPQHF. Written as DNA, the CDR3 is TGTGCCAGCGTCGAACGGGAGTATGTGAGCAATCAGCCCCAGCATTTT.

This clonotype came up a few times. CDR3 loop: CASSPGTRTDTQYF. CDR3 nucleotide sequence: TGTGCCAGCAGCCCCGGGACACGCACAGATACGCAGTATTTT. The V gene is TRBV5-6, the J gene TRBJ2-3, with D possibly matching TRBD1 (6 bases). Germline V lookup: CDR1 SGHDT, CDR2 YYEEEE. This CDR3 region has 14 residues. Trimming cost V 4 bases and J 1 base, with 10 bases left between them.

This chain uses TRBV7-2 with TRBJ1-2; maybe TRBD1 (6 bases). Germline values: CDR1 SGHTA, CDR2 FQGNSA. Trimming took off 2 bases at V and 6 bases at J, with 16 bases between the two ends. The CDR3 covers 15 residues. DNA for the CDR3: TGTGCCAGCAGCTTATCGACAGGCAAAGGTCATGGCTACACCTTC. Protein product: CASSLSTGKGHGYTF.

This clonotype was detected a few times. V gene TRBV7-9 combines with J gene TRBJ1-1; D gene ambiguous. Trimming removed 6 bases from V and 5 bases from J, with 19 bases in between. CDR3 length equals 15 residues. Germline V CDR1 and CDR2: SEHNR, FQNEAQ (reference sequence). The CDR3 DNA reads TGTGCCAGCAGTCCCCCCCGGCGGGCGCGGACTGAAGCTTTCTTT. Encoded protein: CASSPPRRARTEAFF.

The chain combines TRBV4-1 with TRBJ2-5; D is possibly TRBD1 (6 bases). The CDR3 is 15 amino acids. The V and J ends lost 1 base and 11 bases respectively, with 20 bases between them. Germline loops: CDR1 MGHRA, CDR2 YSYEKL. For the CDR3, the DNA is TGCGCCAGCAGCCAAGGCCCAGGGGAGTCCGGTCAGCAGTACTTC. Its protein product is CASSQGPGESGQQYF.

In this sample, this clonotype turned up a few times. This chain links TRBV11-2 with TRBJ2-1, with 9 nucleotides matching TRBD2. CDR1 is SGHAT, CDR2 FQNNGV, per germline. The CDR3 extends over 18 amino acids. The ends lost 5 bases at V and 9 bases at J; junction bases unmatched: 20. In nucleotides, the CDR3 is TGTGCCAGCAGCCTATTACCCGGGACTAGCTTCCCGGTGGGTGAGCAGTTCTTC. Translating gives CASSLLPGTSFPVGEQFF.

This clonotype was detected many times. V and J are TRBV7-9 and TRBJ2-3; D perhaps matches TRBD2 (5 bases). The ends were cut back, 7 bases at V and 4 bases at J, with 12 bases in the middle. The CDR3 has 13 residues. Germline CDR1 is SEHNR and CDR2 is FQNEAQ (reference sequence). The CDR3 spells CASTKMGADTQYF. CDR3 sequence (DNA): TGTGCCAGCACCAAAATGGGAGCAGATACGCAGTATTTT.

This sequence joins TRBV11-1 and TRBJ2-5, with a tentative D call TRBD2 (6 bases). With 7 bases removed from V and 3 bases from J, the gap between germline ends came to 15 bases. Germline values: CDR1 SGHAT, CDR2 FQDESV (reference sequence). The CDR3 is made up of 14 amino acids. The CDR3 reads CASTSAGGKETQYF. DNA for the CDR3: TGTGCCAGCACCTCCGCCGGGGGAAAAGAGACCCAGTACTTC.

This clonotype showed up just a few times. The chain employs TRBV12-3 or TRBV12-4 and TRBJ2-3, with D possibly being TRBD1 or TRBD2 (6 bases each). Trimming shortened V by 5 bases and J by 0 bases, and 9 bases separated the two germline ends. This CDR3 has 14 amino acids. The CDR3 is CASSRGESTDTQYF. CDR3 in DNA: TGTGCCAGCAGTAGGGGGGAAAGCACAGATACGCAGTATTTT.

This clonotype appeared many times. V and J are TRBV4-1 and TRBJ2-1, with D possibly matching TRBD1 (6 bases). The CDR3 loop spans 18 amino acids. V was pared by 1 base and J by 0 bases, with 16 bases between. Germline V CDR1 and CDR2: MGHRA, YSYEKL. The CDR3 sequence: CASSQGGRRGASYNEQFF. In DNA, the CDR3 is TGCGCCAGCAGCCAAGGGGGGCGAAGGGGAGCCTCCTACAATGAGCAGTTCTTC.

About this clonotype: The junction and the germline gene differ at one end; a read error may be behind it. The V call is TRBV14, the J call TRBJ2-5; D remains ambiguous. Germline V gene lookup returns CDR1 SGHDN and CDR2 FVKESK. The CDR3 sequence is 12 residues long. CDR3 sequence: CASILREETQYF. The CDR3 nucleotides read TGTGCCAGCATACTACGCGAAGAAACCCAGTACTTC.

This clonotype was observed a handful of times. The chain joins TRBV6-6 to TRBJ2-1; D uncertain. Trimming stripped 0 bases from V and 10 bases from J, with 10 bases between. The germline V gene has CDR1 MNHNY and CDR2 SVGAGI (reference sequence). The CDR3 extends over 13 amino acids. The CDR3 here is CASSYSMGREQFF. The CDR3 DNA reads as TGTGCCAGCAGTTACTCGATGGGCAGAGAGCAGTTCTTC.

CDR3 DNA sequence: TGTGCCAGCAGTTACTCGACTAGCCGATTCTCGGGGAGCACAGATACGCAGTATTTT. This sequence encodes CASSYSTSRFSGSTDTQYF. The chain has TRBV6-5 and TRBJ2-3; 7 bases fit TRBD2. The CDR3 is 19 amino acids. The V segment lost 0 bases and the J segment 0 bases; nucleotides outside the gene matches: 12. The V gene's germline CDR1 is MNHEY and CDR2 SVGAGI.

This rearrangement joins TRBV7-8 to TRBJ1-5; D is unresolved. The CDR3 is 12 amino acids. Germline V gene lookup returns CDR1 SGHVS and CDR2 FQNEAQ. Trimming pared 7 bases from V and 8 bases from J, leaving 12 bases between. The CDR3 region is CASTTGEEPQHF. Written as DNA, the CDR3 is TGTGCCAGCACCACTGGGGAGGAGCCCCAGCATTTT.

This clonotype was detected many times. The CDR3 here is CSARDGRGAYEQFF. In DNA form, the CDR3 reads TGCAGTGCTAGAGATGGAAGAGGGGCCTATGAGCAGTTCTTC. The chain couples TRBV20-1 to TRBJ2-1, with D perhaps matching TRBD1 or TRBD2 (5 bases each). Per the germline V gene, CDR1 is DFQATT and CDR2 is SNEGSKA (reference sequence). The CDR3 runs to 14 residues. V dropped 0 bases and J dropped 8 bases, with 14 bases sitting between them.

This clonotype was found a few times. This chain uses TRBV20-1 with TRBJ2-5; D perhaps matches TRBD1 (5 bases). Germline-derived CDR1 and CDR2 are DFQATT and SNEGSKA (reference sequence). Trimming took off 5 bases at V and 5 bases at J, with 12 bases between the two ends. CDR3 length: 12 residues. The CDR3 sequence: CSAQQVMETQYF. DNA for the CDR3: TGCAGTGCTCAACAGGTGATGGAGACCCAGTACTTC.

This clonotype was observed a few times. J is TRBJ2-7 and V is TRBV28, with TRBD1 matching over 8 bases. The CDR3 is 15 residues long. V shed 6 bases and J 2 bases; nucleotides not matched to a gene: 9. Looked up from germline, CDR1 is MDHEN and CDR2 is SYDVKM. In nucleotides, the CDR3 is TGTGCCAGCAGCCTTGGGGGGACAGGCGCCTACGAGCAGTACGTC. Translated: CASSLGGTGAYEQYV.

This clonotype was counted ten times or more. The chain is built from TRBV9 and TRBJ1-2; D unclear. Germline assignment: CDR1 SGDLS and CDR2 YYNGEE. The V and J ends lost 0 bases and 8 bases respectively, with 17 bases between them. The CDR3 sequence is 15 residues long. The CDR3 DNA follows: TGTGCCAGCAGCGTAGCTACCGCAGGACCCGGCGGCTACACCTTC. Translated: CASSVATAGPGGYTF. Full variable domain (remainder filled in from reference TRBV9 and TRBJ1-2): DSGVTQTPKHLITATGQRVTLRCSPRSGDLSVYWYQQSLDQGLQFLIQYYNGEERAKGNILERFSAQQFPDLHSELNLSSLELGDSALYFCASSVATAGPGGYTFGSGTRLTVV.

Ten or more counts support this clonotype. This rearrangement joins TRBV3-1 to TRBJ1-2; the match to TRBD1 covers 9 bases. Losses at the gene ends were 4 bases for V and 8 bases for J; bases not matched to a gene: 14. This CDR3 contains 16 residues. Per the germline V gene, CDR1 is LGHDT and CDR2 is YNNKEL (reference sequence). CDR3 amino acids: CASSLSTAQGARGYTF. CDR3 nucleotide sequence: TGTGCCAGCAGCCTTAGTACCGCACAGGGGGCCAGAGGCTACACCTTC.